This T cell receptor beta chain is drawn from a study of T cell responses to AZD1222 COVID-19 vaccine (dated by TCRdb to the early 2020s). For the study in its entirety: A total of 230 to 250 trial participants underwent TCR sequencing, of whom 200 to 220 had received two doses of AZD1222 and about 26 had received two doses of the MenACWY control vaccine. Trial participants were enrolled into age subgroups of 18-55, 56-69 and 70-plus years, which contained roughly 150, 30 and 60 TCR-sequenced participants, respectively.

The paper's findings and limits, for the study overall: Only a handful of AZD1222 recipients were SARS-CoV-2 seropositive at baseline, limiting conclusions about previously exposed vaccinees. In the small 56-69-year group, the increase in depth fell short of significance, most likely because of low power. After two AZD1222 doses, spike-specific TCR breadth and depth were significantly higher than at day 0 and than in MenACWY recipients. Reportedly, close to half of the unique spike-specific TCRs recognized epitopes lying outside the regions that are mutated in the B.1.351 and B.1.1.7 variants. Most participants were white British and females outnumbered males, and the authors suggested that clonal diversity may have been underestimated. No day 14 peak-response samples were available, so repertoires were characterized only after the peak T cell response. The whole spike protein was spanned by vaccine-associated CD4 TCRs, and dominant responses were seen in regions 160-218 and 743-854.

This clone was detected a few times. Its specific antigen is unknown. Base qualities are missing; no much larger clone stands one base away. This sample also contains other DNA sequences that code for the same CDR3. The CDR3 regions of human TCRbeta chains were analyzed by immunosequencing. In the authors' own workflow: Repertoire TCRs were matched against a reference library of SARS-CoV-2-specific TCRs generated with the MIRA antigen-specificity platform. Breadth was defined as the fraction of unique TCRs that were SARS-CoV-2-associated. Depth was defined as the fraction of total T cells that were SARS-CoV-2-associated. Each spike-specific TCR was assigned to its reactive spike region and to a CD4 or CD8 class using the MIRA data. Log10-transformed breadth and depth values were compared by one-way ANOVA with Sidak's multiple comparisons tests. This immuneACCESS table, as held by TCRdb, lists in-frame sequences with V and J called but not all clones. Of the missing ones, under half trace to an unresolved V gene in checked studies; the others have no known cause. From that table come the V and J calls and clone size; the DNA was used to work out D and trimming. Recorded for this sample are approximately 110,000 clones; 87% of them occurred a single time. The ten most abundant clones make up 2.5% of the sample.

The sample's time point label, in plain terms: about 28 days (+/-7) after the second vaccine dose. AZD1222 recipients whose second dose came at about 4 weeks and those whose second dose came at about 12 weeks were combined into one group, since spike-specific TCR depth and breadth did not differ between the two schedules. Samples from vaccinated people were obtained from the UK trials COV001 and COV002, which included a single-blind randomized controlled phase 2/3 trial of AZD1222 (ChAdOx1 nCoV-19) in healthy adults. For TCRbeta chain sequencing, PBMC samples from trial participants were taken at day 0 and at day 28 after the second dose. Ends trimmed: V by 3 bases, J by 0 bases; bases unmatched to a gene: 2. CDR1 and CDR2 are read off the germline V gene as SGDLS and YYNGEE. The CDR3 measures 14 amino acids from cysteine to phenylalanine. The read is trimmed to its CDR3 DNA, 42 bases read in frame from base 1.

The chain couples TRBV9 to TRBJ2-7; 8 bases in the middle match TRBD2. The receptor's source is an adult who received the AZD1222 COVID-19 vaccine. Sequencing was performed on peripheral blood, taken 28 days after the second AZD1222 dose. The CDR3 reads CASSAGLVSYEQYF. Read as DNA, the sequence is TGTGCCAGCAGCGCGGGACTAGTCTCCTACGAGCAGTACTTC.